These 10 T cell receptor beta chains were all obtained from the same sample, sequenced in a study of blood T cell repertoires in COVID-19. Measured with immunoSEQ multiplex PCR; TCRdb has only the in-frame clones, and not every one. The sample yields more than 250,000 clones, 75% to 90% seen once. The sequenced sample consisted of peripheral blood. These receptors were obtained from a woman under 40 who had recovered from COVID-19.

This clone showed up just a few times. This chain connects TRBV6-5 to TRBJ2-7, with TRBD1 identical over 9 bases. V lost 6 bases to trimming and J lost 1 base; unmatched junction nucleotides: 7. CDR3 length: 15 amino acids. Germline CDR1 is MNHEY and CDR2 is SVGAGI. Written as DNA, the CDR3 is TGTGCCAGCAGGCGCACAGGGACAGGGTCCTACGAGCAGTACTTC. This codes for CASRRTGTGSYEQYF.

This clone was detected once. CDR3 DNA: TGTGCCAGTAGTAATCCAGGGAATAGCAATCAGCCCCAGCATTTT. It translates to CASSNPGNSNQPQHF. The rearrangement joins TRBV19 to TRBJ1-5; tentative D call: TRBD1 (5 bases). Trimming cost V 4 bases and J 0 bases, with 10 bases left between them. This CDR3 region has 15 residues. The germline CDR1 and CDR2 sequences are LNHDA and SQIVND (reference sequence).

The chain links TRBV19 to TRBJ2-7; TRBD2 might be the D (5 bases). The CDR3 is made up of 13 amino acids. Germline V gives CDR1 LNHDA, CDR2 SQIVND (reference sequence). Trimming left V 8 bases short and J 6 bases short, with 17 bases between. The CDR3 sequence is CASARAPEFEQYF. Written as DNA, the CDR3 is TGTGCCAGTGCGAGGGCCCCAGAGTTCGAGCAGTACTTC.

The chain employs TRBV27 and TRBJ1-3, with 7 bases matching TRBD1. Germline V gene data show CDR1 as MNHEY and CDR2 as SMNVEV (reference sequence). Trimming at V came to 5 bases and at J to 4 bases, leaving 8 bases not matched to a gene. This CDR3 region has 15 residues. The CDR3 DNA is TGTGCCAGCAGTCTAGAGGGGGCGCGGGGAAACACCATATATTTT. It encodes CASSLEGARGNTIYF.

The V call is TRBV6-5, the J call TRBJ1-1; D call uncertain. CDR1 and CDR2 (germline): MNHEY, SVGAGI. The CDR3 spans 12 residues. Trimming took off 7 bases at V and 12 bases at J, with 18 bases between the two ends. In nucleotides, the CDR3 is TGTGCCAGCAAAGGAGGGCCCAGGCGAACTTTCTTT. Its protein product is CASKGGPRRTFF.

The chain carries TRBV5-1 and TRBJ2-7; TRBD1 aligns across 7 bases. CDR3 length: 14 amino acids. J lost 0 bases, V lost 1 base, and 1 base had no gene match. The germline V gene has CDR1 SGHRS and CDR2 YFSETQ. The CDR3 region is CASSLPGGSYEQYF. In nucleotides, the CDR3 is TGCGCCAGCAGCTTGCCAGGGGGCTCCTACGAGCAGTACTTC.

This chain joins TRBV5-1 and TRBJ2-5, with D possibly matching TRBD2 (5 bases). This CDR3 has 15 residues. V gave up 3 bases and J gave up 1 base, with 13 bases separating them. Germline CDR1 and CDR2: SGHRS and YFSETQ. The CDR3 reads CASSSRTFSQETQYF. The CDR3 DNA follows: TGCGCCAGCAGCTCAAGGACTTTCTCCCAAGAGACCCAGTACTTC.

V is TRBV5-1 and J is TRBJ2-1; 14 nucleotides align to TRBD2. Per germline, CDR1 SGHRS and CDR2 YFSETQ. The CDR3 covers 16 residues. With V trimmed by 3 bases and J by 9 bases, 8 bases remained unmatched. This chain's CDR3 is CASSSTSGRAESEQFF. CDR3 coding DNA: TGCGCCAGCAGCTCGACTAGCGGGAGGGCCGAGAGTGAGCAGTTCTTC.

The chain couples TRBV2 to TRBJ1-5, with D possibly TRBD1 on 6 matching bases. Germline CDR1 is SNHLY and CDR2 is FYNNEI. The V end lost 5 bases, the J end lost 2 bases, and 16 bases lay between the germline ends. This CDR3 spans 16 amino acids. In nucleotides, the CDR3 is TGTGCCAGCAGTCGGGACATCTCCCAGGGCAATCAGCCCCAGCATTTT. It yields the protein CASSRDISQGNQPQHF. Based on the CDR3 plus reference TRBV2 and TRBJ1-5, the full variable domain is EPEVTQTPSHQVTQMGQEVILRCVPISNHLYFYWYRQILGQKVEFLVSFYNNEISEKSEIFDDQFSVERPDGSNFTLKIRSTKLEDSAMYFCASSRDISQGNQPQHFGDGTRLSIL.

This sequence joins TRBV6-2 or TRBV6-3 and TRBJ1-6; 10 bases are a match to TRBD1. CDR1 is MNHEY, CDR2 SVGEGT, per germline. CDR3 size: 18 residues. V shed 5 bases and J 10 bases; nucleotides not matched to a gene: 17. This CDR3 is CASSNAIGTGVPGSPLHF. CDR3 DNA sequence: TGTGCCAGCAGTAACGCGATTGGGACAGGGGTTCCCGGATCACCCCTCCACTTT.